What follows are 18 T cell receptor beta chains derived from one specimen sequenced in a study of blood T cell repertoires in COVID-19. Generated by immunoSEQ multiplex PCR, the TCRdb table keeps only in-frame clones and is missing some. The sample consists of about 260,000 clones, 88% of them appearing once. The sample taken for sequencing was peripheral blood. Every receptor here comes from a human donor in a cohort sampled during active COVID-19.

The chain uses TRBV27 and TRBJ1-4; 9 nucleotides align to TRBD1. The CDR3 totals 19 residues. After removal of 5 bases from V and 5 bases from J, the junction contained 18 bases not matched to a gene. The germline V gene has CDR1 MNHEY and CDR2 SMNVEV (reference sequence). The CDR3 sequence: CASSPRDRVSGLWNEKLFF. The CDR3 DNA reads as TGTGCCAGCAGTCCCAGGGACAGGGTTTCGGGGCTGTGGAATGAAAAACTGTTTTTT.

This chain uses TRBV19 with TRBJ1-1; 9 nucleotides match TRBD1. Trimming removed 7 bases from V and 4 bases from J; junction bases left unmatched: 10. Germline lookup yields CDR1 LNHDA and CDR2 SQIVND (reference sequence). CDR3 length equals 15 residues. The CDR3 loop reads CASNKKPTGGTEAFF. CDR3 DNA sequence: TGTGCCAGTAATAAGAAACCGACAGGGGGCACTGAAGCTTTCTTT.

The CDR3 sequence is CASSLGGGGGYSNQPQHF. The CDR3 DNA follows: TGTGCCAGCAGCTTAGGCGGGGGTGGAGGGTATAGCAATCAGCCCCAGCATTTT. The chain uses TRBV13 and TRBJ1-5; D may be TRBD1 (5 bases). V shed 0 bases and J shed 0 bases, with 15 bases lying between them. The CDR3 spans 18 residues. Germline loops: CDR1 PRHDT, CDR2 FYEKMQ (reference sequence). The full variable domain, with the rest looked up from reference TRBV13 and TRBJ1-5, is AAGVIQSPRHLIKEKRETATLKCYPIPRHDTVYWYQQGPGQDPQFLISFYEKMQSDKGSIPDRFSAQQFSDYHSELNMSSLELGDSALYFCASSLGGGGGYSNQPQHFGDGTRLSIL.

This chain links TRBV4-1 with TRBJ2-5; 7 nucleotides match TRBD1. Germline loops: CDR1 MGHRA, CDR2 YSYEKL. The trim removed 4 bases at V and 7 bases at J, leaving 9 bases unmatched. The CDR3 totals 14 residues. CDR3 protein: CASSRGTEVGTQYF. CDR3 nucleotides: TGCGCCAGCAGCCGGGGGACAGAAGTTGGGACCCAGTACTTC.

The genes are TRBV30 and TRBJ1-1; no clear D gene. The ends were cut back, 5 bases at V and 0 bases at J, with 13 bases in the middle. CDR1 and CDR2 (germline): GTSNPN, SVGIG (reference sequence). CDR3 length: 14 amino acids. This CDR3 is CAWGLAGMNTEAFF. CDR3 nucleotides: TGTGCCTGGGGTCTGGCGGGGATGAACACTGAAGCTTTCTTT.

The genes are TRBV9 and TRBJ1-4, with TRBD1 matching 7 bases. The CDR3 is 17 residues long. CDR1 SGDLS and CDR2 YYNGEE come from the germline V gene. J was trimmed by 2 bases and V by 0 bases; bases with no gene match: 7. The CDR3 DNA sequence: TGTGCCAGCAGCGTAGGGTTGTCGGGACAGACTAATGAAAAACTGTTTTTT. Amino acid sequence: CASSVGLSGQTNEKLFF. Using reference TRBV9 and TRBJ1-4 for the parts outside the CDR3, the full variable domain is DSGVTQTPKHLITATGQRVTLRCSPRSGDLSVYWYQQSLDQGLQFLIQYYNGEERAKGNILERFSAQQFPDLHSELNLSSLELGDSALYFCASSVGLSGQTNEKLFFGSGTQLSVL.

The chain couples TRBV9 to TRBJ1-2, with a possible D match to TRBD1 (5 bases). The V end lost 6 bases, the J end lost 4 bases, and 22 bases lay between the germline ends. CDR1 is SGDLS, CDR2 YYNGEE, per germline. This CDR3 has 16 amino acids. The CDR3 bases are TGTGCCAGCACGACCCAAATGGGGCAGATTTCCTATGGCTACACCTTC. This codes for CASTTQMGQISYGYTF.

Note on this clone: Relative to the germline gene, one junction end is altered; a read error may explain this. This chain connects TRBV19 to TRBJ2-3; D not resolved. CDR3 size: 15 residues. Germline V gives CDR1 LNHDA, CDR2 SQIVND (reference sequence). This chain's CDR3 is CASRIVGSLSDTQYF. CDR3 nucleotides: TGTGCCAGTAGGATAGTGGGTAGTCTTAGCGATACGCAGTATTTT. The whole variable domain, remainder taken from reference TRBV19 and TRBJ2-3, is DGGITQSPKYLFRKEGQNVTLSCEQNLNHDAMYWYRQDPGQGLRLIYYSQIVNDFQKGDIAEGYSVSREKKESFPLTVTSAQKNPTAFYLCASRIVGSLSDTQYFGPGTRLTVL.

This chain connects TRBV19 to TRBJ2-7; TRBD1 might be the D (5 bases). The CDR3 covers 16 residues. The germline V gene encodes CDR1 LNHDA and CDR2 SQIVND (reference sequence). The V gene lost 7 bases and the J gene lost 4 bases, with 23 bases spanning the gap. CDR3 residues: CASTKSPEPGAYEQYF. DNA of the CDR3: TGTGCCAGTACCAAGTCGCCGGAACCTGGGGCTTACGAGCAGTACTTC.

This chain uses TRBV11-2 with TRBJ1-2, with 7 bases fitting TRBD1. This CDR3 has 13 amino acids. CDR1 and CDR2 from the germline V gene are SGHAT and FQNNGV. V lost 9 bases and J lost 5; bases outside the gene matches: 9. The CDR3 sequence is CASRSDRDYGYTF. The DNA for the CDR3 is TGTGCCAGTCGCTCAGACAGGGATTATGGCTACACCTTC.

The chain employs TRBV12-3 or TRBV12-4 and TRBJ1-2, with D possibly TRBD1 on 5 matching bases. The germline V and J ends were trimmed by 3 bases and 6 bases, with 11 bases remaining between them. This CDR3 comprises 13 residues. The chain's CDR3 is CASSFGQGDGYTF. The DNA of the CDR3 is TGTGCCAGCAGTTTCGGCCAGGGCGATGGCTACACCTTC.

This clone was recorded only once. The gene calls are TRBV4-3 and TRBJ2-2; 9 nucleotides align to TRBD2. V was pared by 4 bases and J by 1 base, with 4 bases of the junction left unmatched. Germline-derived CDR1 and CDR2 are LGHNA and YSLEER. The CDR3 spans 16 residues. CDR3 nucleotides: TGCGCCAGCAGCCCCTCTAGCGGGGTGAACACCGGGGAGCTGTTTTTT. It yields the protein CASSPSSGVNTGELFF.

The chain combines TRBV4-3 with TRBJ2-2, with 14 positions matching TRBD2. Losses at the gene ends were 1 base for V and 6 bases for J; bases not matched to a gene: 4. The CDR3 is made up of 17 amino acids. From germline, CDR1 is LGHNA and CDR2 YSLEER. The CDR3 bases are TGCGCCAGCAGCCAAGGGACTAGCGGGGGGTCGTCCGGGGAGCTGTTTTTT. Translated: CASSQGTSGGSSGELFF.

The V call is TRBV9, the J call TRBJ2-7, with unresolved D. The CDR3 consists of 10 residues. V was cut by 7 bases and J by 6 bases, with 8 bases left in between. CDR1 SGDLS and CDR2 YYNGEE come from the germline V gene. CDR3 sequence reads: CASRSFEQYF. CDR3 sequence (DNA): TGTGCCAGCCGGAGCTTCGAGCAGTACTTC.

CDR3 DNA sequence: TGTGCCAGCAGCTCGACAGGGAAGGGGGAAAAACTGTTTTTT. It codes for CASSSTGKGEKLFF. The chain joins TRBV5-6 to TRBJ1-4, with 7 bases that match TRBD1. Germline CDR1 reads SGHDT; CDR2 reads YYEEEE. CDR3 length equals 14 residues. V trimming: 3 bases; J trimming: 8 bases; junction bases outside the gene matches: 7.

The chain combines TRBV30 with TRBJ2-1; 8 bases fit TRBD2. Germline V lookup: CDR1 GTSNPN, CDR2 SVGIG (reference sequence). This CDR3 comprises 15 residues. Trimming cost V 1 base and J 1 base; bases outside gene matches: 3. CDR3 region: CAWSGSGRSYNEQFF. For the CDR3, the DNA is TGTGCCTGGAGTGGAAGCGGGAGATCCTACAATGAGCAGTTCTTC.

This sequence joins TRBV7-3 and TRBJ1-3; D unresolved. The CDR3 loop spans 16 amino acids. V dropped 5 bases and J dropped 0 bases, with 14 bases sitting between them. CDR1 and CDR2 (germline): SGHTA, FQGTGA. The CDR3 here is CASSPSPGSSGNTIYF. The CDR3 nucleotides are TGTGCCAGCAGCCCGAGTCCCGGGTCCTCTGGAAACACCATATATTTT.

For the CDR3, the DNA is TGCGCCAGCAGCCAAGATCTTACTAGCCATTACGAGCAGTACTTC. Translated, it gives CASSQDLTSHYEQYF. The chain uses TRBV4-3 and TRBJ2-7; D possibly corresponds to TRBD2 (6 bases). CDR3 size: 15 residues. The V end lost 0 bases, the J end lost 4 bases, and 13 bases lay between the germline ends. The V gene's germline CDR1 is LGHNA and CDR2 YSLEER.